One and the same sample provided the 30 T cell receptor beta chains below, sequenced in a study of technical replicates of blood from several donors. Sequencing was performed with immunoSEQ multiplex PCR; in TCRdb, only in-frame clones are kept and a portion is missing. The sample lists about 50,000 clones, nearly 95% occurring once. The specimen sequenced was PBMCs. The receptors stem from a human donor in good health. Some clones in this sample may be carry-over from other donors' samples.

The rearrangement joins TRBV6-5 to TRBJ2-7; 10 bases fit TRBD2. This CDR3 spans 16 amino acids. Germline CDR1 MNHEY, CDR2 SVGAGI. The trim removed 0 bases at V and 1 base at J, leaving 3 bases unmatched. The CDR3 sequence: CASSYSLAGRSYEQYF. CDR3 nucleotide sequence: TGTGCCAGCAGTTACTCACTAGCGGGACGTTCCTACGAGCAGTACTTC.

The V call is TRBV15, the J call TRBJ2-6; possible D gene TRBD2, 5 bases. The CDR3 runs to 16 residues. V dropped 3 bases and J dropped 0 bases, with 9 bases sitting between them. Germline-derived CDR1 and CDR2 are LNHNV and YYDKDF (reference sequence). This CDR3 reads CATSSARDSGANVLTF. In DNA form, the CDR3 reads TGTGCCACCAGCAGCGCTCGGGACTCTGGGGCCAACGTCCTGACTTTC. Using reference TRBV15 and TRBJ2-6 for the parts outside the CDR3, the full variable domain is DAMVIQNPRYQVTQFGKPVTLSCSQTLNHNVMYWYQQKSSQAPKLLFHYYDKDFNNEADTPDNFQSRRPNTSFCFLDIRSPGLGDTAMYLCATSSARDSGANVLTFGAGSRLTVL.

Of note for this clone: At one end, the junction sequence differs from germline, possibly due to a read error. The V and J genes are TRBV7-9 and TRBJ1-2, with D perhaps TRBD1 (5 bases). This CDR3 region has 14 residues. The V gene's germline CDR1 is SEHNR and CDR2 FQNEAQ (reference sequence). CDR3 region: CASTLSGINYGYTF. The CDR3 DNA is TGTGCCAGCACCTTATCAGGGATTAACTATGGCTACACCTTC.

The chain recombines TRBV6-4 with TRBJ2-3; maybe TRBD1 (5 bases). Trimming removed 3 bases from V and 5 bases from J, with 15 bases in between. The CDR3 totals 15 residues. Germline CDR1 MRHNA, CDR2 SNTAGT. CDR3 protein: CASSDSLGAVDTQYF. The CDR3 DNA reads as TGTGCCAGCAGTGATTCACTTGGGGCCGTAGATACGCAGTATTTT.

This clone was counted only a few times. The rearrangement uses TRBV7-9 and TRBJ1-2; no firm D call. From germline, CDR1 is SEHNR and CDR2 FQNEAQ (reference sequence). V lost 5 bases and J lost 8, with 12 bases in between. The CDR3 loop spans 12 amino acids. The CDR3: CASSPAPRGYTF. DNA for the CDR3: TGTGCCAGCAGCCCCGCCCCCAGGGGCTACACCTTC.

The CDR3: CAWSRGQANTGELFF. The CDR3 DNA follows: TGTGCCTGGAGTAGAGGACAGGCGAACACCGGGGAGCTGTTTTTT. This sequence joins TRBV30 and TRBJ2-2; 7 positions agree with TRBD1. Looked up from germline, CDR1 is GTSNPN and CDR2 is SVGIG (reference sequence). The CDR3 is 15 amino acids. V shed 2 bases, J shed 0 bases, and the junction held 3 bases outside the gene matches.

The V and J genes are TRBV2 and TRBJ1-4; no reliable D call. The germline V gene encodes CDR1 SNHLY and CDR2 FYNNEI. The CDR3 extends over 12 amino acids. With 2 bases removed from V and 8 bases from J, the gap between germline ends came to 6 bases. In DNA, the CDR3 is TGTGCCAGCAGTGAAATCCGGGAAAAACTGTTTTTT. This gives the protein CASSEIREKLFF.

This chain connects TRBV7-9 to TRBJ2-5; 10 nucleotides agree with TRBD1. After removal of 2 bases from V and 1 base from J, the junction contained 4 bases not matched to a gene. The germline CDR1 and CDR2 sequences are SEHNR and FQNEAQ (reference sequence). This CDR3 is 16 amino acids long. The CDR3 DNA follows: TGTGCCAGCAGCTTAACCAGACAGGGGGCCCAAGAGACCCAGTACTTC. Its translation: CASSLTRQGAQETQYF.

The V gene is TRBV4-2, the J gene TRBJ1-2; 11 positions agree with TRBD1. V lost 3 bases, J lost 4 bases, and 7 bases stayed unmatched. The CDR3 runs to 16 residues. Germline loops: CDR1 LGHNA, CDR2 YNFKEQ. This CDR3 is CASSQAIGQGAYGYTF. The CDR3 DNA is TGTGCCAGCAGCCAGGCAATTGGACAGGGGGCCTATGGCTACACCTTC.

The CDR3 loop reads CASSPGTGYLNEKLFF. CDR3 nucleotide sequence: TGTGCCAGTAGTCCCGGGACAGGGTACCTTAACGAAAAACTGTTTTTT. This chain joins TRBV19 and TRBJ1-4; 9 nucleotides match TRBD1. Looked up from germline, CDR1 is LNHDA and CDR2 is SQIVND (reference sequence). V trimming: 5 bases; J trimming: 8 bases; junction bases outside the gene matches: 12. The CDR3 runs to 16 residues.

The chain couples TRBV4-2 to TRBJ1-2; 8 nucleotides line up with TRBD1. V was clipped by 4 bases and J by 4 bases; unmatched bases: 5. The V gene's germline CDR1 is LGHNA and CDR2 YNFKEQ. The CDR3 is made up of 14 amino acids. The CDR3 DNA sequence: TGTGCCAGCAGCCTTGGACAGGGAGTCTATGGCTACACCTTC. Translated: CASSLGQGVYGYTF.

This chain connects TRBV7-9 to TRBJ1-6; 7 bases map to TRBD1. Germline V gives CDR1 SEHNR, CDR2 FQNEAQ (reference sequence). The CDR3 consists of 15 residues. The V segment lost 1 base and the J segment 8 bases; nucleotides outside the gene matches: 5. As DNA, the CDR3 is TGTGCCAGCAGCTTAGAGGGGGCGAAGGATTCACCCCTCCACTTT. Translation gives CASSLEGAKDSPLHF.

The rearrangement links TRBV5-1 to TRBJ1-4; 12 bases map to TRBD1. This CDR3 comprises 15 residues. Germline CDR1 SGHRS, CDR2 YFSETQ. J gave up 8 bases and V 4 bases, and 6 bases lay outside the gene matches. CDR3 in DNA: TGCGCCAGCAGCACGGACGGGACAGGGGGCGAAAAACTGTTTTTT. This encodes CASSTDGTGGEKLFF.

The chain recombines TRBV11-2 with TRBJ1-2; D is ambiguous. V dropped 5 bases and J dropped 0 bases, with 13 bases sitting between them. The CDR3 is 15 amino acids. The germline V gene encodes CDR1 SGHAT and CDR2 FQNNGV. The CDR3 region has the DNA TGTGCCAGCAGCCCCTCAGGAAGAGCTAACTATGGCTACACCTTC. This sequence encodes CASSPSGRANYGYTF.

The J gene is TRBJ1-4, the V gene TRBV9, with D unclear. The germline gives CDR1 SGDLS, CDR2 YYNGEE. V was cut by 4 bases and J by 1 base, with 14 bases left in between. This CDR3 is 16 amino acids long. The CDR3 here is CASSRAPRITNEKLFF. DNA for the CDR3: TGTGCCAGCAGCCGCGCACCCAGGATAACTAATGAAAAACTGTTTTTT.

This clone was seen a single time. The chain employs TRBV28 and TRBJ1-1, with D possibly TRBD1 on 5 matching bases. The CDR3 spans 14 residues. Germline loops: CDR1 MDHEN, CDR2 SYDVKM. Trimming shortened V by 6 bases and J by 5 bases, and 16 bases separated the two germline ends. CDR3 DNA: TGTGCCAGCAGCCTCCTCGATCGGGGGACTGAAGCTTTCTTT. Its translation is CASSLLDRGTEAFF.

The chain is built from TRBV30 and TRBJ2-1; 8 positions match TRBD2. V dropped 2 bases and J dropped 6; count of bases not matched to a gene: 9. This CDR3 has 15 residues. Germline V lookup: CDR1 GTSNPN, CDR2 SVGIG (reference sequence). The CDR3 DNA follows: TGTGCCTGGAGTCCCCTGGGGCGGGAGGCCAATGAGCAGTTCTTC. It translates to CAWSPLGREANEQFF.

This clone showed up just once. The rearrangement uses TRBV7-2 and TRBJ1-1; D uncertain. The length of the CDR3 is 15 residues. The germline V and J ends were trimmed by 1 base and 1 base, with 10 bases remaining between them. Germline loops: CDR1 SGHTA, CDR2 FQGNSA. The chain's CDR3 is CASSLVPGGNTEAFF. In DNA form, the CDR3 reads TGTGCCAGCAGCTTAGTGCCCGGCGGGAACACTGAAGCTTTCTTT.

V and J are TRBV4-1 and TRBJ2-6; D is perhaps TRBD2 (5 bases). Trimming removed 4 bases from V and 3 bases from J, with 10 bases in between. Germline CDR1 is MGHRA and CDR2 is YSYEKL. The CDR3 consists of 15 residues. CDR3 loop: CASSLTTHGANVLTF. CDR3 DNA: TGCGCCAGCAGCCTGACTACGCATGGGGCCAACGTCCTGACTTTC.

The rearrangement joins TRBV9 to TRBJ2-3; 8 bases align to TRBD2. CDR1 and CDR2 (germline): SGDLS, YYNGEE. The CDR3 is 16 residues long. V was clipped by 3 bases and J by 6 bases; unmatched bases: 12. The CDR3 coding sequence is TGTGCCAGCAGCGAGGCCCCGGGGGGGGCGACGGATACGCAGTATTTT. The encoded protein is CASSEAPGGATDTQYF.

The chain has TRBV4-2 and TRBJ2-1; 9 bases are a match to TRBD2. Germline V lookup: CDR1 LGHNA, CDR2 YNFKEQ. Germline trimming cut 3 bases from V and 7 bases from J; bases unmatched to any gene: 4. The CDR3 contains 14 residues. The CDR3 DNA reads TGTGCCAGCAGCCACCCCGGACTAGCGAATGAGCAGTTCTTC. Translating it yields CASSHPGLANEQFF.

This clone was detected only once. The chain links TRBV10-3 to TRBJ2-3; 7 nucleotides align to TRBD2. Trimming took 5 bases from V and 1 from J; bases not matched to a gene: 0. CDR3 length equals 13 residues. Germline CDR1 is ENHRY and CDR2 is SYGVKD. The CDR3 protein is CAISTSGTDTQYF. CDR3 coding DNA: TGTGCCATCAGTACTAGCGGCACAGATACGCAGTATTTT.

V gene TRBV5-6 combines with J gene TRBJ1-1; D is undetermined. Trimming removed 1 base at V and 11 bases at J, with 12 bases between. In germline, CDR1 is SGHDT, CDR2 YYEEEE. The CDR3 consists of 12 residues. CDR3 sequence (DNA): TGTGCCAGCAGCTTGATGAGGTCGCAGGCTTTCTTT. It translates to CASSLMRSQAFF.

The chain employs TRBV20-1 and TRBJ2-3; D ambiguous. The CDR3 sequence is 10 residues long. V was clipped by 7 bases and J by 2 bases, with 4 bases between them. Germline assignment: CDR1 DFQATT and CDR2 SNEGSKA (reference sequence). The CDR3 nucleotides read TGCAGTGTACACACAGATACGCAGTATTTT. Translating gives CSVHTDTQYF.

The CDR3: CAWSPRGGNNSPLHF. CDR3 DNA sequence: TGTGCCTGGAGTCCGAGGGGGGGAAATAATTCACCCCTCCACTTT. The chain carries TRBV30 and TRBJ1-6, with D maybe TRBD1 (6 bases). The CDR3 has 15 amino acids. Between the trimmed V and J ends, which lost 2 bases and 5 bases, there was a span of 13 bases. Per germline, CDR1 GTSNPN and CDR2 SVGIG (reference sequence). Looking up the rest from reference TRBV30 and TRBJ1-6 gives the full variable domain: SQTIHQWPATLVQPVGSPLSLECTVEGTSNPNLYWYRQAAGRGLQLLFYSVGIGQISSEVPQNLSASRPQDRQFILSSKKLLLSDSGFYLCAWSPRGGNNSPLHFGNGTRLTVT.

V is TRBV23-1 and J is TRBJ2-7; D perhaps matches TRBD1 (6 bases). TRBV23-1 is marked as an open reading frame, function uncertain. Between the trimmed V and J ends, which lost 6 bases and 2 bases, there was a span of 8 bases. CDR3 length: 12 residues. The chain's CDR3 is CASRGQTYEQYF. CDR3 DNA: TGCGCCAGCAGGGGACAAACCTACGAGCAGTACTTC.

This clone was detected once. The chain couples TRBV2 to TRBJ1-2; D uncertain. The CDR3 loop spans 12 amino acids. The germline gives CDR1 SNHLY, CDR2 FYNNEI. Trimming shortened V by 2 bases and J by 8 bases, and 9 bases separated the two germline ends. CDR3 loop: CASSEQLEGYTF. CDR3 nucleotide sequence: TGTGCCAGCAGTGAACAATTGGAGGGCTACACCTTC. The entire variable domain, with the rest obtained from reference TRBV2 and TRBJ1-2, is as follows: EPEVTQTPSHQVTQMGQEVILRCVPISNHLYFYWYRQILGQKVEFLVSFYNNEISEKSEIFDDQFSVERPDGSNFTLKIRSTKLEDSAMYFCASSEQLEGYTFGSGTRLTVV.

CDR3 sequence: CASSLGPSGGTDTQYF. The CDR3 nucleotides read TGTGCCAGCAGCTTAGGTCCTAGCGGTGGCACAGATACGCAGTATTTT. The chain is built from TRBV11-1 and TRBJ2-3; 7 bases map to TRBD2. The germline CDR1 and CDR2 sequences are SGHAT and FQDESV (reference sequence). With 1 base clipped from V and 1 base from J, the junction kept 5 bases outside the gene matches. The CDR3 has 16 amino acids. Looking up the rest from reference TRBV11-1 and TRBJ2-3 gives the full variable domain: EAEVAQSPRYKITEKSQAVAFWCDPISGHATLYWYRQILGQGPELLVQFQDESVVDDSQLPKDRFSAERLKGVDSTLKIQPAELGDSAMYLCASSLGPSGGTDTQYFGPGTRLTVL.

The chain has TRBV7-2 and TRBJ2-4; 8 positions match TRBD1. The junction had 3 bases not matched to a gene; V was cut back by 3 bases and J by 2 bases. This CDR3 region has 15 residues. Germline V lookup: CDR1 SGHTA, CDR2 FQGNSA. CDR3 region: CASSLDRVTKNIQYF. In nucleotides, the CDR3 is TGTGCCAGCAGCTTGGACAGGGTGACCAAAAACATTCAGTACTTC.

The chain uses TRBV7-2 and TRBJ1-5, with TRBD1 matching 9 bases. The CDR3 contains 16 residues. V trimming: 5 bases; J trimming: 7 bases; junction bases outside the gene matches: 12. Germline CDR1 and CDR2: SGHTA and FQGNSA. The CDR3 DNA follows: TGTGCCAGCAGCCCGACAGGGACAGGGCGCGGCCAGCCCCAGCATTTT. This sequence encodes CASSPTGTGRGQPQHF.